A selection of T cell receptor beta chains follows, all from one sample in a study of human T cells and chemical hapten exposure. One entry per CDR3 protein results from TCRdb running MiXCR on the RACE reads. The repertoire consists of tens of thousands of distinct CDR3 sequences, with 9% to 12% occurring once and the leading ten covering around 1.5%. Material: whole blood, obtained in connection with sensitization to the hapten diphenylcyclopropenone (DPC). Receptor source: a woman aged 50 to 60 with alopecia areata. Some clones in this sample may be carry-over from other donors' samples. CDR3s include the opening cysteine and the closing phenylalanine or tryptophan. Fields, in order: D gene, J gene, clone size, V gene, CDR3 protein, CDR3 DNA. The D gene is left open where the match is weak. The size field is filled for only some rows; it gives once, few, many or a size class.

TRBD1 | TRBJ2-6 | - | TRBV27 | CASSLRATGTGGSGANVLTF | TGTGCCAGCAGTTTACGGGCCACCGGGACAGGGGGCAGTGGGGCCAACGTCCTGACTTTC
TRBD1 | TRBJ1-1 | few | TRBV7-8 | CASSLGDSYTEAFF | TGTGCCAGCAGCTTAGGGGACAGCTACACTGAAGCTTTCTTT
TRBD2 | TRBJ2-1 | many | TRBV6-2/TRBV6-3 | CASIQRGSGSHNEQFF | TGTGCCAGCATCCAGAGAGGGAGCGGGAGTCACAATGAGCAGTTCTTC
TRBD1 | TRBJ2-3 | many | TRBV10-3 | CAISPGQGTDTQYF | TGTGCCATCAGCCCGGGACAGGGGACAGATACGCAGTATTTT
TRBD1 | TRBJ2-7 | many | TRBV7-9 | CAAAQGIYEQYF | TGTGCCGCGGCACAGGGGATCTACGAGCAGTACTTC
TRBD2 | TRBJ2-1 | - | TRBV5-4 | CASSLGREGRSYNEQFF | TGTGCCAGCAGCTTGGGGCGGGAGGGCCGATCCTACAATGAGCAGTTCTTC
TRBD2 | TRBJ2-1 | few | TRBV7-8 | CASSLGTSYNEQFF | TGTGCCAGCAGCTTGGGGACTAGCTACAATGAGCAGTTCTTC
- | TRBJ1-2 | - | TRBV4-3 | CASSQDAIRGTGYTF | TGCGCCAGCAGCCAAGATGCAATCCGGGGTACGGGCTACACCTTC
- | TRBJ1-2 | - | TRBV7-2 | CASSLALSYGYTF | TGTGCCAGCAGCTTAGCCCTCAGCTATGGCTACACCTTC
- | TRBJ1-2 | - | TRBV19 | CASSTSTDLNYGYTF | TGTGCCAGTAGCACTTCGACGGATCTGAACTATGGCTACACCTTC
TRBD2 | TRBJ2-7 | - | TRBV10-1 | CASSESVAGGPNRQYF | TGCGCCAGCAGTGAGTCAGTGGCGGGAGGGCCGAATCGGCAGTACTTC
- | TRBJ2-4 | many | TRBV7-2 | CASSYRGPNIQYF | TGTGCCAGCAGTTATCGAGGACCAAACATTCAGTACTTC
- | TRBJ2-3 | few | TRBV2 | CASNRDGSTDTQYF | TGTGCCAGCAATCGGGACGGAAGCACAGATACGCAGTATTTT
TRBD1 | TRBJ2-7 | many | TRBV28 | CASSGDSRWEQYF | TGTGCCAGCAGCGGGGACAGCCGGTGGGAGCAGTACTTC
TRBD2 | TRBJ2-7 | few | TRBV5-1 | CASSRSSGRGTYEQYF | TGCGCCAGCAGCAGATCGAGCGGGAGGGGGACCTACGAGCAGTACTTC
- | TRBJ1-1 | many | TRBV18 | CASSPRTGMNTEAFF | TGTGCCAGCTCACCTCGGACTGGAATGAACACTGAAGCTTTCTTT